This T cell receptor (beta chain) was identified in a study of CD4 T cells in relation to SARS-CoV-2 and coronaviruses. A single count supports this clone. Its antigen remains unidentified. Other DNA sequences in this sample translate to the same CDR3. This CDR3 comprises 13 residues. Trimming took 3 bases from V and 3 from J, leaving 8 bases between them. Per the germline V gene, CDR1 is SGDLS and CDR2 is YYNGEE. Sorted naive or memory CD4+ cells met CEF peptides for 9 to 11 days. CEF-cultured naive and memory CD4+ T cell DNA got survey-level sequencing. Sequencing used immunoSEQ multiplex PCR; TCRdb keeps in-frame clones, though not all of them. This sample carries about 38,000 clones, under 90% of them seen once, and the ten largest clones take approximately 5%.

The sample consisted of naive CD4+ T cells from PBMCs, cultured in vitro. Subset given: naive CD4+ T cells isolated by negative enrichment. The rearrangement links TRBV9 to TRBJ2-3, with a weak D call TRBD2 (5 bases). The source of this sequence is an adult with COVID-19. CDR3 in amino acids: CASSAGGTDTQYF. The CDR3 nucleotides are TGTGCCAGCAGCGCAGGAGGTACAGATACGCAGTATTTT.